The 12 T cell receptor beta chains presented below share a single source sample, sequenced in a study of cytomegalovirus exposure and HLA in healthy donors. In the PCR, 60 Vbeta and 13 Jbeta primers were used. Clones were read by immunoSEQ multiplex PCR, and TCRdb kept only the in-frame ones, dropping some. The table has 180,000 or so clones, more than 75% seen once. Sequencing was done on a sample of PBMCs. The receptors come from a woman in her 30s in good health and CMV-seropositive.

The CDR3 sequence: CSTSGGAYTGELFF. CDR3 DNA: TGCAGCACTAGCGGGGGGGCCTACACCGGGGAGCTGTTTTTT. This chain links TRBV29-1 with TRBJ2-2; 13 bases match TRBD2. Trimming took 8 bases from V and 3 from J; bases not matched to a gene: 3. The CDR3 runs 14 residues. Germline values: CDR1 SQVTM, CDR2 ANQGSEA.

The chain carries TRBV7-2 and TRBJ2-7, with D possibly matching TRBD2 (7 bases). The germline gives CDR1 SGHTA, CDR2 FQGNSA. This CDR3 has 13 amino acids. V dropped 8 bases and J dropped 2 bases, with 13 bases sitting between them. The CDR3 here is CASGGGRTYEQYF. The CDR3 DNA reads as TGTGCCAGCGGGGGGGGGCGGACCTACGAGCAGTACTTC.

This clone appeared once. The chain combines TRBV9 with TRBJ2-1, with D unresolved. V was cut by 3 bases and J by 3 bases, with 4 bases left in between. This CDR3 has 12 residues. CDR1 is SGDLS, CDR2 YYNGEE, per germline. The CDR3 loop is CASSARYNEQFF. In DNA, the CDR3 is TGTGCCAGCAGCGCGCGCTACAATGAGCAGTTCTTC. The whole variable domain, remainder taken from reference TRBV9 and TRBJ2-1, is DSGVTQTPKHLITATGQRVTLRCSPRSGDLSVYWYQQSLDQGLQFLIQYYNGEERAKGNILERFSAQQFPDLHSELNLSSLELGDSALYFCASSARYNEQFFGPGTRLTVL.

This CDR3 reads CASTHKGSGANVLTF. DNA of the CDR3: TGTGCCAGTACCCATAAGGGGTCTGGGGCCAACGTCCTGACTTTC. The chain is built from TRBV19 and TRBJ2-6, with D perhaps matching TRBD1 (5 bases). CDR3 length equals 15 residues. Between the trimmed V and J ends, which lost 7 bases and 1 base, there was a span of 11 bases. Germline lookup yields CDR1 LNHDA and CDR2 SQIVND (reference sequence).

The rearrangement links TRBV11-3 to TRBJ2-5; 8 bases fit TRBD2. V shed 3 bases, J shed 1 base, and the junction held 7 bases outside the gene matches. Germline CDR1 and CDR2: SGHNT and YENEEA. This CDR3 is built from 16 residues. DNA for the CDR3: TGTGCCAGCAGCTTCCAACATCGGGGGGGCCAAGAGACCCAGTACTTC. As protein: CASSFQHRGGQETQYF.

The gene calls are TRBV5-1 and TRBJ2-2; 7 nucleotides agree with TRBD2. Germline CDR1 and CDR2: SGHRS and YFSETQ. The CDR3 contains 16 residues. V was clipped by 4 bases and J by 6 bases; unmatched bases: 12. CDR3: CASSTSPGGGSGELFF. The CDR3 nucleotides are TGCGCCAGCAGCACCTCGCCGGGGGGAGGGTCCGGGGAGCTGTTTTTT.

The chain couples TRBV4-3 to TRBJ2-7, with 10 bases fitting TRBD1. J lost 5 bases, V lost 2 bases, and 6 bases had no gene match. The CDR3 runs to 15 residues. Germline-derived CDR1 and CDR2 are LGHNA and YSLEER. The CDR3 is CASSQPGQGVNEQYF. DNA for the CDR3: TGCGCCAGCAGCCAACCCGGACAGGGGGTGAACGAGCAGTACTTC.

The gene calls are TRBV19 and TRBJ2-7, with a tentative D call TRBD1 (7 bases). From germline, CDR1 is LNHDA and CDR2 SQIVND (reference sequence). V shed 3 bases and J shed 3 bases, with 15 bases lying between them. This CDR3 is 15 amino acids long. The chain's CDR3 is CASSIGPGGLYEQYF. The CDR3 DNA is TGTGCCAGTAGTATTGGTCCAGGGGGGCTCTACGAGCAGTACTTC.

The chain has TRBV19 and TRBJ2-2, with 7 bases lining up with TRBD2. Looked up from germline, CDR1 is LNHDA and CDR2 is SQIVND (reference sequence). The CDR3 contains 15 residues. The V and J ends lost 4 bases and 5 bases, in that order; junction bases with no gene match: 7. The CDR3 bases are TGTGCCAGTAGTAGGGATCCTAGCGGAACCGGGGAGCTGTTTTTT. This encodes CASSRDPSGTGELFF.

This clone was detected once. The chain couples TRBV4-1 to TRBJ1-2; maybe TRBD1 (6 bases). The CDR3 covers 15 residues. V was cut by 1 base and J by 4 bases, with 13 bases left in between. The germline gives CDR1 MGHRA, CDR2 YSYEKL. Here the CDR3 DNA reads TGCGCCAGCAGCCAAGGGACAGTTAAATTCTATGGCTACACCTTC. Its protein is CASSQGTVKFYGYTF.

The rearrangement uses TRBV7-2 and TRBJ2-5; 7 nucleotides align to TRBD2. Trimming cost V 2 bases and J 5 bases; bases outside gene matches: 2. This CDR3 spans 13 amino acids. Looked up from germline, CDR1 is SGHTA and CDR2 is FQGNSA. CDR3 nucleotide sequence: TGTGCCAGCAGCTTAATGCGGGGGGAGACCCAGTACTTC. Protein sequence: CASSLMRGETQYF.

J is TRBJ2-5 and V is TRBV7-7; 7 bases are shared with TRBD2. Germline CDR1 and CDR2: SSHAT and FNYEAQ (reference sequence). The CDR3 contains 15 residues. The trim removed 3 bases at V and 0 bases at J, leaving 4 bases unmatched. The CDR3 nucleotides are TGTGCCAGCAGCTTGGGAGCGGGGAACCAAGAGACCCAGTACTTC. It encodes CASSLGAGNQETQYF.